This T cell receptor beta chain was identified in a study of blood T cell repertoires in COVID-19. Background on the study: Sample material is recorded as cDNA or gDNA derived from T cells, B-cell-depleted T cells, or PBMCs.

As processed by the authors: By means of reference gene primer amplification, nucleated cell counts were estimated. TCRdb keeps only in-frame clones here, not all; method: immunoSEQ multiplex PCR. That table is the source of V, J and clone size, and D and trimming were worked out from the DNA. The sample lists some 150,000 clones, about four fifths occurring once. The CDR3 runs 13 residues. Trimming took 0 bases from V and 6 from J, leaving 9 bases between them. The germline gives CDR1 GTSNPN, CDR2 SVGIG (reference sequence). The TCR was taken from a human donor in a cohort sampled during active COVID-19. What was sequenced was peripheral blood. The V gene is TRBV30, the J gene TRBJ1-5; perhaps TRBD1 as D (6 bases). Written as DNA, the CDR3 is TGTGCCTGGAGTGTACAGGGCACTCAGCCCCAGCATTTT. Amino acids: CAWSVQGTQPQHF.